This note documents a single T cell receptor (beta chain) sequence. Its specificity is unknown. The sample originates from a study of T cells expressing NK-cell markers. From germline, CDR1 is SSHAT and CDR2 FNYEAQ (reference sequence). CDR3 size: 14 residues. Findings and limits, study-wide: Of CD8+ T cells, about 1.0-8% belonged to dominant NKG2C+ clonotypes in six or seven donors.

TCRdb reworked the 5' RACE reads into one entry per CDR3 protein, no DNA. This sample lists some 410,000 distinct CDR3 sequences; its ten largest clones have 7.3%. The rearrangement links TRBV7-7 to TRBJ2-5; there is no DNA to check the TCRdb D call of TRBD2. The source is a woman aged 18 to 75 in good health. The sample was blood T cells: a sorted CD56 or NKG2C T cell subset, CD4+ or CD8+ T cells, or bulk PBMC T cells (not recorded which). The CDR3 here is CASSPQGRGYTQYF.